Following are 9 T cell receptor beta chains from one sample sequenced in a study of blood T cell repertoires in COVID-19 (TCRdb year 2020). Libraries were built with the immunoSEQ multiplex PCR assay. TCRdb retrieved this table from immuneACCESS and kept in-frame rearrangements only. Not all clones are present; in checked studies, unresolved V genes account for under half, and no reason is known for the remainder. The sample data list roughly 63,000 clones, and around 74% of these were observed just once. Roughly 30% of the sample is taken by the ten largest. Sequences were obtained from peripheral blood. Receptor source: a woman at least 80 years old with acute or convalescent COVID-19.

The rearrangement uses TRBV4-3 and TRBJ2-7; perhaps TRBD2 as D (5 bases). V was clipped by 0 bases and J by 6 bases, with 18 bases between them. This CDR3 is 16 amino acids long. The germline V gene encodes CDR1 LGHNA and CDR2 YSLEER. The CDR3 is CASSQESSRRWAEQYF. The DNA for the CDR3 is TGCGCCAGCAGCCAAGAGTCTAGCAGGCGATGGGCCGAGCAGTACTTC.

The chain couples TRBV2 to TRBJ2-4; D possibly corresponds to TRBD1 (6 bases). The V end was cut by 6 bases, the J end by 0 bases, with 12 bases between. Germline CDR1 and CDR2: SNHLY and FYNNEI. CDR3 length equals 15 residues. This chain's CDR3 is CASRNRQAAKNIQYF. The CDR3 DNA reads TGTGCCAGCAGAAACCGACAGGCAGCCAAAAACATTCAGTACTTC.

This chain connects TRBV5-1 to TRBJ2-1; 11 positions match TRBD2. Germline V gene sequence: CDR1 SGHRS, CDR2 YFSETQ. The CDR3 loop spans 15 amino acids. J gave up 4 bases and V 5 bases, and 5 bases lay outside the gene matches. CDR3 in DNA: TGCGCCAGCAGGGGGACTAGCGGTCTGTACAATGAGCAGTTCTTC. Translating it yields CASRGTSGLYNEQFF. Variable domain in full (rest from reference TRBV5-1 and TRBJ2-1): KAGVTQTPRYLIKTRGQQVTLSCSPISGHRSVSWYQQTPGQGLQFLFEYFSETQRNKGNFPGRFSGRQFSNSRSEMNVSTLELGDSALYLCASRGTSGLYNEQFFGPGTRLTVL.

V usage is TRBV7-7 and J usage is TRBJ1-3; D is perhaps TRBD1 (5 bases). The CDR3 totals 13 residues. The V end lost 8 bases, the J end lost 8 bases, and 16 bases lay between the germline ends. Looked up from germline, CDR1 is SSHAT and CDR2 is FNYEAQ (reference sequence). DNA for the CDR3: TGTGCCAGCGCTAGACAGTTTTCCGACACCATATATTTT. The encoded protein is CASARQFSDTIYF.

The chain uses TRBV18 and TRBJ2-7; 9 nucleotides match TRBD1. The CDR3 has 17 residues. The V gene's germline CDR1 is KGHSH and CDR2 LQKENI. The J segment lost 0 bases and the V segment lost 0 bases, leaving 6 bases of the junction unmatched. The CDR3 loop is CASSPPPQGASSYEQYF. For the CDR3, the DNA is TGTGCCAGCTCACCACCGCCACAGGGGGCCAGCTCCTACGAGCAGTACTTC.

The chain links TRBV2 to TRBJ2-7; 10 bases match TRBD2. Germline V CDR1 and CDR2: SNHLY, FYNNEI. V was pared by 3 bases and J by 3 bases, with 2 bases of the junction left unmatched. The CDR3 length is 14 residues. In DNA form, the CDR3 reads TGTGCCAGCAGTGAGGCTAGCGGGGGCTACGAGCAGTACTTC. Translated: CASSEASGGYEQYF.

This clone appeared a few times. The V call is TRBV18, the J call TRBJ2-7, with 12 positions matching TRBD2. Losses at the gene ends were 3 bases for V and 4 bases for J; bases not matched to a gene: 7. This CDR3 contains 16 residues. CDR1 KGHSH and CDR2 LQKENI come from the germline V gene. The CDR3 protein is CASSPPGLAGLYEQYF. The CDR3 DNA reads TGTGCCAGCTCACCTCCCGGACTAGCGGGACTTTACGAGCAGTACTTC.

The rearrangement links TRBV5-1 to TRBJ1-4; the match to TRBD1 covers 8 bases. V shed 1 base and J 5 bases; nucleotides not matched to a gene: 4. Germline-derived CDR1 and CDR2 are SGHRS and YFSETQ. This CDR3 is built from 15 residues. The CDR3 bases are TGCGCCAGCAGCTTGTCGACAGGGGTGAATGAAAAACTGTTTTTT. Its translation is CASSLSTGVNEKLFF. Full variable domain (rest looked up from reference TRBV5-1 and TRBJ1-4): KAGVTQTPRYLIKTRGQQVTLSCSPISGHRSVSWYQQTPGQGLQFLFEYFSETQRNKGNFPGRFSGRQFSNSRSEMNVSTLELGDSALYLCASSLSTGVNEKLFFGSGTQLSVL.

V gene TRBV5-1 combines with J gene TRBJ1-6, with D possibly being TRBD1 (5 bases). With 4 bases removed from V and 10 bases from J, the gap between germline ends came to 18 bases. The V gene's germline CDR1 is SGHRS and CDR2 YFSETQ. CDR3 size: 15 residues. CDR3 bases: TGCGCCAGCAGCCCGGAGGGGAAAGTGGACTCACCCCTCCACTTT. Protein sequence: CASSPEGKVDSPLHF.